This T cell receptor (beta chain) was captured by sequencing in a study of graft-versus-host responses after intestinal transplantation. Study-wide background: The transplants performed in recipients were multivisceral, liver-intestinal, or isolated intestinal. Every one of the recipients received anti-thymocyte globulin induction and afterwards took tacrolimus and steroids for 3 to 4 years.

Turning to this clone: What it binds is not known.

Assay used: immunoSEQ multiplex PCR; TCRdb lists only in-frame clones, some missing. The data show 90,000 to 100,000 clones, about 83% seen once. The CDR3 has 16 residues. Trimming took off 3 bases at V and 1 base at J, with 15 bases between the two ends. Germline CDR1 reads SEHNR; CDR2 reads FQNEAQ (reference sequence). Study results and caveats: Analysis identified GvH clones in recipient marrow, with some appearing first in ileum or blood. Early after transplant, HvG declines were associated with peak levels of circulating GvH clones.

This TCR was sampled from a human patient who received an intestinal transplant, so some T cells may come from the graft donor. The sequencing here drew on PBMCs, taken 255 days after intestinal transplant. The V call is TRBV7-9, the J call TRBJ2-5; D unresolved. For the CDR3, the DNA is TGTGCCAGCAGCTTTGTCGGCAGAAACCCCCAAGAGACCCAGTACTTC. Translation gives CASSFVGRNPQETQYF.